This is a list of T cell receptor beta chains from one sample in a study of cytomegalovirus exposure and HLA in healthy donors. TCRdb's table, derived via immunoSEQ multiplex PCR, lists solely in-frame clones and lacks some. The data show 260,000 or so clones, 88% seen once. Input material: PBMCs. Every receptor here comes from a young woman in good health and CMV-seronegative. Both conserved end residues are part of each CDR3. D genes are given only for firm matches. The listing skips clone size in some rows; elsewhere it reads once, few, many or a size class.

cdr3_nt cdr3_aa j_call cdr3_length clone_size d_call v_call
TGTGCTAGTGTGCCACCCCACCAACAGGGGCTCCACGAGCAGTACTTC CASVPPHQQGLHEQYF TRBJ2-7 16 - TRBD1 TRBV12-5
TGTGCCAGCAGTGACGGTTATCAGGGATACTACAATGAGCAGTTCTTC CASSDGYQGYYNEQFF TRBJ2-1 16 - - TRBV6-4
TGTGCCAGCAGTTTCTCTTCTAGCGGGCAATGGTATAAGCAGTTCTTC CASSFSSSGQWYKQFF TRBJ2-1 16 - TRBD2 TRBV27
TGTGCCAGCAGCTTAGTCCAATACGAGCAGTACTTC CASSLVQYEQYF TRBJ2-7 12 once - TRBV7-8
TGTGCCCAAAACTACGAGCAGTACTTC CAQNYEQYF TRBJ2-7 9 - - TRBV28
TGTGCCAGCAGCTTCGGGACTAGCGTGTATGAGCAGTTCTTC CASSFGTSVYEQFF TRBJ2-1 14 - TRBD2 TRBV11-2
TGCAGCGTTGAACTAGGAGATACGCAGTATTTT CSVELGDTQYF TRBJ2-3 11 - - TRBV29-1
TGTGCCAGCAGCCACCGCCAGCGGGGATTCTACGAGCAGTACTTC CASSHRQRGFYEQYF TRBJ2-7 15 few TRBD2 TRBV28
TGTGCCAGCAGTTTTAGGAGGGGACAGGGGGCTGACGAGCAGTACTTC CASSFRRGQGADEQYF TRBJ2-7 16 - TRBD1 TRBV28
TGCAGCGTAAGAGAAGGTGGGCTCGGGGCCAACGTCCTGACTTTC CSVREGGLGANVLTF TRBJ2-6 15 - - TRBV29-1
TGCAGCGTAGTAACTGGGCCGCCAAACAACGGGGAGCTGTTTTTT CSVVTGPPNNGELFF TRBJ2-2 15 - - TRBV29-1
TGTGCTAGTGGCCAGGGCGTGTTCAGCAATGAGCAGTTCTTC CASGQGVFSNEQFF TRBJ2-1 14 - - TRBV12-5
TGTGCCAGCAGCCCCGTGGGGGGGCCTACCTACGAGCAGTACTTC CASSPVGGPTYEQYF TRBJ2-7 15 - - TRBV7-3
TGTGCCAGCACCAAACATACAGGGTTGAACACTGAAGCTTTCTTT CASTKHTGLNTEAFF TRBJ1-1 15 - - TRBV6-1
TGTGCCAGCAGCCGAACAGGGCTGGGCAAAAACATTCAGTACTTC CASSRTGLGKNIQYF TRBJ2-4 15 - - TRBV7-9
TGTGCCATCAGTGAGGATCTAGTCCGGATCTTC CAISEDLVRIF TRBJ2-1 11 - - TRBV10-3
TGTGCCAGCAGTTACTCGGGGGAAGGGGGCCAAGAGACCCAGTACTTC CASSYSGEGGQETQYF TRBJ2-5 16 few - TRBV6-5
TGTGCCAGTAGTATATTGGCTGGGACAGGGGTCAATGAGCAGTTCTTC CASSILAGTGVNEQFF TRBJ2-1 16 - TRBD1 TRBV19
TGTGCCAGCAGTTTTCCAGGGGGCGCGACCAAAAACATTCAGTACTTC CASSFPGGATKNIQYF TRBJ2-4 16 - TRBD1 TRBV28
TGTGGGACTAGCGGGAGGGCCGCATACAATGAGCAGTTCTTC CGTSGRAAYNEQFF TRBJ2-1 14 once TRBD2 TRBV6-6
TGTGCCAACACGAGGGGAGGGGGGGACACTGAAGCTTTCTTT CANTRGGGDTEAFF TRBJ1-1 14 - - TRBV2
TGTGCCACCAGCAGAGATAAGGGGACTAATGAAAAACTGTTTTTT CATSRDKGTNEKLFF TRBJ1-4 15 - - TRBV15
TGTGCCAGCACCCGGACAGGTTTCCAAGAGACCCAGTACTTC CASTRTGFQETQYF TRBJ2-5 14 - TRBD1 TRBV6-6
TGCAGCGTTGAAGGACGGGGGGCCGCGTCCTACGAGCAGTACTTC CSVEGRGAASYEQYF TRBJ2-7 15 - - TRBV29-1
TGTGCCAGCAGTTTCTACGTGCGGGACGGCGGCTACGAGCAGTACTTC CASSFYVRDGGYEQYF TRBJ2-7 16 once - TRBV28
TGTGCCAGCAGCTTATCAGGACTAGCCCTTAATGAGCAGTTCTTC CASSLSGLALNEQFF TRBJ2-1 15 once TRBD2 TRBV11-3